The clone carrying this T cell receptor beta chain has only a few counts. Per germline, CDR1 MDHEN and CDR2 SYDVKM. V lost 4 bases to trimming and J lost 7 bases; unmatched junction nucleotides: 11. The CDR3 extends over 16 amino acids. Primers: 60 Vbeta forward and 13 Jbeta reverse. Assay used: immunoSEQ multiplex PCR; TCRdb lists only in-frame clones, some missing. The sample yields some 59,000 clones, approximately 81% seen once. The source of the sample is a study of cytomegalovirus exposure and HLA in healthy donors. Study-wide context: A previous analysis identified 95 million to 120 million unique TCR beta sequences derived from roughly 180 million T cells.

The chain carries TRBV28 and TRBJ2-1; TRBD2 matches 9 bases. The TCR was taken from a woman between 18 and 29 years old in good health and CMV-seronegative. The sequenced sample consisted of PBMCs. CDR3 DNA: TGTGCCAGCAGTTCCAGACTAGCGGTGGGGGGGAATGAGCAGTTCTTC. This sequence encodes CASSSRLAVGGNEQFF.